This record covers a single TCR beta chain. The data were obtained in a study of blood T cell repertoires in COVID-19. Across the study: From T cells, B-cell-depleted T cells, or PBMCs came the material, which was cDNA or gDNA.

Clones were sequenced by immunoSEQ multiplex PCR, and TCRdb holds only the in-frame ones, with some missing. The sample holds fewer than 200,000 clones; about 88% are singletons and the top ten take roughly 9%. CDR1 and CDR2 from the germline V gene are MDHEN and SYDVKM. Germline trimming cut 7 bases from V and 6 bases from J; bases unmatched to any gene: 9. There are 15 residues in the CDR3. The clonotype comes from a young woman who had recovered from COVID-19. The chain couples TRBV28 to TRBJ2-1; TRBD1 agrees at 10 bases. The sample taken for sequencing was PBMCs or T cells enriched from blood (not recorded which). In DNA form, the CDR3 reads TGTGCCAGCAAGAATCGACAGGGGGCGTTCAATGAGCAGTTCTTC. Protein product: CASKNRQGAFNEQFF.